The T cell receptor beta chain described here comes from a study of T cells in localized non-small cell lung cancer. With regard to this clone: Its antigen is still unknown.

Here immunoSEQ multiplex PCR was the method, and the copy in TCRdb shows in-frame clones only, minus some. The repertoire holds approximately 28,000 clones, approximately 84% seen once, with about 5.4% in the top ten. Overall study results and limits: Turning up in adjacent lung were a median roughly 50 of the top 100 tumor clones. There was higher T cell clonality in uninvolved adjacent lung than in tumor, and it was highest there.

CDR1 and CDR2 (germline): SGHDT, YYEEEE. V lost 2 bases and J 9 bases, leaving 18 bases between the germline ends. The CDR3 is 14 amino acids. The chain employs TRBV5-6 and TRBJ2-7, with a tentative D call TRBD1 (6 bases). The origin of this receptor is a man aged 40-75 years with stage III lung adenocarcinoma. This specimen consisted of peripheral blood mononuclear cells, obtained before any cancer treatment. DNA for the CDR3: TGTGCCAGCAGCTTAGCTACAGGGATTCGACGGCAGTACGTC. As protein: CASSLATGIRRQYV.